This T cell receptor beta chain was identified during a study of early T cells in non-severe SARS-CoV-2 infection. Overall study context: Sequencing input comprised bulk RNA from unsorted whole blood; chain pairing was not available.

Molecules of cDNA were individually given unique molecular identifiers that were attached to them. One entry per CDR3 protein, called by TCRdb with MiXCR from the 5' RACE reads. The profile shows tens of thousands of distinct CDR3 sequences, around 4.3% of them singletons. Germline V CDR1 and CDR2: ENHRY, SYGVKD. V lost 11 bases and J 3 bases, leaving 14 bases between the germline ends. This CDR3 has 13 residues. This clonotype was found many times. The target antigen is unknown. General study findings and limits: VDJdb matching favored anti-spike CD8 responses, missing private and CD4 specificities.

The sequence came from an adult who was a healthcare worker with PCR-confirmed SARS-CoV-2 infection or an uninfected control (not recorded which). The chain employs TRBV10-3 and TRBJ1-5; tentative D call: TRBD1 (5 bases). What was sequenced was whole blood. In DNA form, the CDR3 reads TGTGCCTCATCGCAGGGCCCCAATCAGCCCCAGCATTTT. It yields the protein CASSQGPNQPQHF.